These 27 T cell receptor beta chains originate from one sample sequenced in a study of cytomegalovirus exposure and HLA in healthy donors. The PCR ran on 60 Vbeta and 13 Jbeta primers. Some clones are missing from TCRdb's copy, which holds only in-frame ones; the method was immunoSEQ multiplex PCR. The sample consists of more than 110,000 clones, over 65% of them appearing once. The sequencing input was PBMCs. These receptors originate from a woman between 25 and 40 years old in good health and CMV-seronegative.

The chain joins TRBV10-1 to TRBJ2-3; 7 bases are a match to TRBD2. Germline V gives CDR1 WNHNN, CDR2 SYGVQD (reference sequence). V was clipped by 6 bases and J by 0 bases; unmatched bases: 12. This CDR3 is built from 17 residues. CDR3 protein: CASRGDDLAASTDTQYF. The CDR3 nucleotides read TGCGCCAGCAGGGGGGATGATCTAGCGGCTAGCACAGATACGCAGTATTTT.

The chain recombines TRBV11-3 with TRBJ2-7; D perhaps matches TRBD1 (6 bases). V was shortened by 0 bases and J by 7 bases, with 10 bases between the two germline ends. Germline V gene data show CDR1 as SGHNT and CDR2 as YENEEA. This CDR3 spans 13 amino acids. CDR3 DNA: TGTGCCAGCAGCTTAGAGGGGGCTAGAGAGCAGTACTTC. It translates to CASSLEGAREQYF. Full variable domain (rest looked up from reference TRBV11-3 and TRBJ2-7): EAGVVQSPRYKIIEKKQPVAFWCNPISGHNTLYWYLQNLGQGPELLIRYENEEAVDDSQLPKDRFSAERLKGVDSTLKIQPAELGDSAVYLCASSLEGAREQYFGPGTRLTVT.

The V call is TRBV6-6, the J call TRBJ1-1; D is possibly TRBD1 (5 bases). The CDR3 loop spans 11 amino acids. Trimming cost V 6 bases and J 10 bases, with 12 bases left between them. The V gene's germline CDR1 is MNHNY and CDR2 SVGAGI (reference sequence). The CDR3 bases are TGTGCCAGCAGACGGGACTATGGAGCTTTCTTT. This gives the protein CASRRDYGAFF.

The rearrangement joins TRBV2 to TRBJ2-1, with D hard to call. The V end was cut by 4 bases, the J end by 6 bases, with 13 bases between. There are 14 residues in the CDR3. Germline CDR1 reads SNHLY; CDR2 reads FYNNEI. The CDR3 DNA is TGTGCCAGCAGTGTTTTGCTTAGATTCAATGAGCAGTTCTTC. Translating it yields CASSVLLRFNEQFF.

The chain joins TRBV9 to TRBJ2-5; no definite D call. The V gene's germline CDR1 is SGDLS and CDR2 YYNGEE. The CDR3 runs to 13 residues. Trimming pared 3 bases from V and 0 bases from J, leaving 6 bases between. The CDR3 region is CASSASYQETQYF. CDR3 DNA: TGTGCCAGCAGCGCAAGCTACCAAGAGACCCAGTACTTC.

CDR3 loop: CASSLVGVTNYGYTF. CDR3 in DNA: TGTGCCAGCAGTTTAGTAGGGGTTACTAACTATGGCTACACCTTC. This chain links TRBV28 with TRBJ1-2; a possible D gene is TRBD1 (5 bases). CDR3 length: 15 residues. Trimming shortened V by 2 bases and J by 0 bases, and 10 bases separated the two germline ends. CDR1 is MDHEN, CDR2 SYDVKM, per germline.

This chain connects TRBV6-5 to TRBJ1-5, with a weak D call TRBD1 (6 bases). There are 13 residues in the CDR3. The germline V gene encodes CDR1 MNHEY and CDR2 SVGAGI. Trimming removed 0 bases from V and 7 bases from J, with 7 bases in between. The CDR3 spells CASSYSRGQPQHF. CDR3 bases: TGTGCCAGCAGTTACTCGAGGGGGCAGCCCCAGCATTTT.

The chain links TRBV6-1 to TRBJ2-2; D is perhaps TRBD1 (6 bases). CDR1 is MNHNS, CDR2 SASEGT, per germline. The V gene lost 2 bases and the J gene lost 6 bases, with 16 bases spanning the gap. There are 16 residues in the CDR3. This CDR3 reads CASSEQGTLQAGELFF. CDR3 DNA: TGTGCCAGCAGTGAACAGGGGACACTGCAGGCCGGGGAGCTGTTTTTT.

V gene TRBV6-1 combines with J gene TRBJ2-1, with 7 bases aligning to TRBD1. Germline V gene data show CDR1 as MNHNS and CDR2 as SASEGT. The junction had 4 bases not matched to a gene; V was cut back by 4 bases and J by 10 bases. The CDR3 loop spans 12 amino acids. The CDR3 DNA follows: TGTGCCAGCAGTGGACAGGGCCGCGAGCAGTTCTTC. Translation: CASSGQGREQFF.

This rearrangement joins TRBV2 to TRBJ2-7, with TRBD1 matching 8 bases. This CDR3 is 14 amino acids long. CDR1 is SNHLY, CDR2 FYNNEI, per germline. The junction had 7 bases not matched to a gene; V was cut back by 6 bases and J by 3 bases. The CDR3 coding sequence is TGTGCCAGCAGCAAGGGACAGGATTACTACGAGCAGTACTTC. Translated, it gives CASSKGQDYYEQYF.

The chain combines TRBV6-6 with TRBJ2-3; the D gene is possibly TRBD2 (7 bases). CDR1 is MNHNY, CDR2 SVGAGI, per germline (reference sequence). V shed 5 bases and J shed 4 bases, with 19 bases lying between them. The CDR3 is 16 amino acids. CDR3 bases: TGTGCCAGCAGTCGTTTCTCGGGGGGCGATTCAGATACGCAGTATTTT. Translated: CASSRFSGGDSDTQYF.

The chain couples TRBV19 to TRBJ2-2; D is possibly TRBD2 (6 bases). The V gene lost 3 bases and the J gene lost 4 bases, with 9 bases spanning the gap. From germline, CDR1 is LNHDA and CDR2 SQIVND (reference sequence). The CDR3 runs to 14 residues. CDR3 loop: CASSIGGGTGELFF. As DNA, the CDR3 is TGTGCCAGTAGTATCGGGGGTGGCACCGGGGAGCTGTTTTTT.

V and J are TRBV4-1 and TRBJ1-1; D unresolved. In germline, CDR1 is MGHRA, CDR2 YSYEKL. The V end was cut by 0 bases, the J end by 6 bases, with 17 bases between. This CDR3 is 16 amino acids long. The CDR3 nucleotides read TGCGCCAGCAGCCAAGATCTAAGTCTCGCGGGCGCTGAAGCTTTCTTT. This sequence encodes CASSQDLSLAGAEAFF.

The J gene is TRBJ1-3, the V gene TRBV5-4; D is possibly TRBD1 (6 bases). The germline CDR1 and CDR2 sequences are SGHNT and YYREEE (reference sequence). The CDR3 runs 16 residues. The V and J ends lost 0 bases and 2 bases respectively, with 12 bases between them. CDR3 sequence reads: CASSLALTGPGNTIYF. DNA of the CDR3: TGTGCCAGCAGCTTGGCCTTGACAGGCCCTGGAAACACCATATATTTT.

The chain employs TRBV9 and TRBJ2-7; 7 bases fit TRBD1. The CDR3 sequence is 15 residues long. Germline V gene lookup returns CDR1 SGDLS and CDR2 YYNGEE. V shed 0 bases and J 3 bases; nucleotides not matched to a gene: 6. This CDR3 reads CASSVAATGIYEQYF. The DNA for the CDR3 is TGTGCCAGCAGCGTAGCTGCGACAGGGATCTACGAGCAGTACTTC.

The J gene is TRBJ1-6, the V gene TRBV2; 7 positions match TRBD1. The V segment lost 6 bases and the J segment 6 bases; nucleotides outside the gene matches: 8. The germline gives CDR1 SNHLY, CDR2 FYNNEI. There are 15 residues in the CDR3. The CDR3 loop reads CASRVNRQGNSPLHF. CDR3 DNA sequence: TGTGCCAGCAGAGTGAATCGACAGGGTAATTCACCCCTCCACTTT.

This clone was seen only a few times. The rearrangement links TRBV6-6 to TRBJ1-1, with 10 bases matching TRBD1. CDR1 and CDR2 (germline): MNHNY, SVGAGI (reference sequence). Trimming at V came to 5 bases and at J to 10 bases, leaving 10 bases not matched to a gene. This CDR3 is built from 14 residues. CDR3 region: CASSAPGQGRGAFF. CDR3 DNA sequence: TGTGCCAGCAGTGCCCCGGGACAGGGGCGAGGAGCTTTCTTT.

The CDR3 DNA sequence: TGTGCCAGCAGTGAAGTTGCGGGAAGGGAGACCCAGTACTTC. This codes for CASSEVAGRETQYF. The chain combines TRBV6-1 with TRBJ2-5, with D tentatively TRBD2 (6 bases). V lost 1 base and J lost 5, with 11 bases in between. The length of the CDR3 is 14 residues. CDR1 MNHNS and CDR2 SASEGT come from the germline V gene.

The CDR3 DNA reads as TGCGCCAGCAGCTTTTTCGCAGGATCGGAGACCCAGTACTTC. It specifies CASSFFAGSETQYF. This chain connects TRBV5-1 to TRBJ2-5; D is unresolved. With 2 bases removed from V and 5 bases from J, the gap between germline ends came to 13 bases. CDR1 is SGHRS, CDR2 YFSETQ, per germline. This CDR3 is 14 amino acids long.

The chain employs TRBV7-8 and TRBJ2-7; a possible D gene is TRBD1 (6 bases). CDR3 length: 13 amino acids. Germline V gene sequence: CDR1 SGHVS, CDR2 FQNEAQ. Trimming left V 6 bases short and J 6 bases short, with 15 bases between. The DNA for the CDR3 is TGTGCCAGCAGTTACTCAGGGGACGGCGAGCAGTACTTC. Amino acid sequence: CASSYSGDGEQYF.

The chain links TRBV6-1 to TRBJ1-4; 9 bases map to TRBD1. This CDR3 contains 14 residues. CDR1 is MNHNS and CDR2 is SASEGT in the germline V gene. The J segment lost 6 bases and the V segment lost 5 bases, leaving 4 bases of the junction unmatched. DNA of the CDR3: TGTGCCAGCAGTTCCGGGACAGGGTATGAAAAACTGTTTTTT. It is translated as CASSSGTGYEKLFF.

The chain carries TRBV29-1 and TRBJ1-2, with TRBD1 matching 11 bases. V shed 5 bases, J shed 9 bases, and the junction held 14 bases outside the gene matches. This CDR3 is 15 amino acids long. Germline CDR1 is SQVTM and CDR2 is ANQGSEA. The CDR3 region has the DNA TGCAGCGTTACACCGGGACAGGGGGTTCCTAGGTGCTACACCTTC. It codes for CSVTPGQGVPRCYTF.

The chain recombines TRBV6-5 with TRBJ2-5; the match to TRBD1 covers 12 bases. Losses at the gene ends were 1 base for V and 5 bases for J; bases not matched to a gene: 5. The CDR3 runs 16 residues. Germline V gene lookup returns CDR1 MNHEY and CDR2 SVGAGI. This CDR3 is CASSYYRDRGPETQYF. CDR3 nucleotides: TGTGCCAGCAGTTACTACCGGGACAGGGGGCCGGAGACCCAGTACTTC.

This clone has a single count. This chain joins TRBV7-7 and TRBJ2-2; TRBD2 is a possible D gene (6 bases). Looked up from germline, CDR1 is SSHAT and CDR2 is FNYEAQ (reference sequence). The CDR3 loop spans 13 amino acids. CDR3 region: CASGEVWTGELFF. DNA of the CDR3: TGTGCTAGTGGGGAGGTCTGGACCGGGGAGCTGTTTTTT.

The chain combines TRBV23-1 with TRBJ1-4; possibly TRBD1 for D (5 bases). TRBV23-1 is classed as an ORF, of uncertain function. The V end was cut by 0 bases, the J end by 5 bases, with 10 bases between. This CDR3 has 15 residues. The CDR3, as DNA: TGCGCCAGCAGTCAATCAGAGACAGTAAATGAAAAACTGTTTTTT. Its protein product is CASSQSETVNEKLFF.

The chain combines TRBV6-6 with TRBJ1-5; TRBD1 agrees at 9 bases. Germline trimming cut 6 bases from V and 4 bases from J; bases unmatched to any gene: 7. In germline, CDR1 is MNHNY, CDR2 SVGAGI (reference sequence). This CDR3 is 15 amino acids long. As DNA, the CDR3 is TGTGCCAGCAGCGATGGACAGGGGACAAATCAGCCCCAGCATTTT. Its translation: CASSDGQGTNQPQHF.

The chain links TRBV30 to TRBJ2-1; 7 bases match TRBD1. This CDR3 spans 15 amino acids. V was pared by 2 bases and J by 2 bases, with 6 bases of the junction left unmatched. Germline V lookup: CDR1 GTSNPN, CDR2 SVGIG (reference sequence). CDR3 sequence: CAWSKGTAPYNEQFF. The CDR3 DNA is TGTGCCTGGAGTAAAGGGACAGCCCCCTACAATGAGCAGTTCTTC.